Following are 30 T cell receptor beta chains from one sample sequenced in a study of shared clonotypes between healthy human individuals. Produced via immunoSEQ multiplex PCR; TCRdb's table is partial and in-frame only. This table holds over 800,000 clones, 90% to 95% found once. Naive-designated CD8 cells lacked CD45RO, were positively enriched for CCR7, and omitted terminally differentiated effector memory CD45RA+ cells. The source material was naive CD8+ T cells sorted from blood. All receptors derive from a man aged 25 to 45 in good health.

This rearrangement joins TRBV28 to TRBJ2-7, with D possibly matching TRBD2 (6 bases). CDR1 is MDHEN and CDR2 is SYDVKM in the germline V gene. The ends were cut back, 6 bases at V and 0 bases at J, with 15 bases in the middle. The CDR3 loop spans 15 amino acids. CDR3 amino acids: CASSPGLTSSYEQYF. CDR3 bases: TGTGCCAGCAGCCCGGGACTCACGAGCTCCTACGAGCAGTACTTC.

The chain has TRBV5-1 and TRBJ1-1; D remains unclear. This CDR3 is 11 amino acids long. CDR1 is SGHRS, CDR2 YFSETQ, per germline. Trimming removed 5 bases from V and 6 bases from J, with 8 bases in between. This chain's CDR3 is CASSMGAEAFF. DNA for the CDR3: TGCGCCAGCAGTATGGGTGCTGAAGCTTTCTTT.

This chain links TRBV28 with TRBJ2-3, with 9 bases fitting TRBD2. Looked up from germline, CDR1 is MDHEN and CDR2 is SYDVKM. V lost 2 bases and J lost 3; bases outside the gene matches: 9. This CDR3 has 17 residues. CDR3 sequence: CASSLLPIAGVTDTQYF. The CDR3 DNA follows: TGTGCCAGCAGTTTACTTCCTATAGCGGGAGTAACAGATACGCAGTATTTT. Filled out from reference TRBV28 and TRBJ2-3, the complete variable domain reads DVKVTQSSRYLVKRTGEKVFLECVQDMDHENMFWYRQDPGLGLRLIYFSYDVKMKEKGDIPEGYSVSREKKERFSLILESASTNQTSMYLCASSLLPIAGVTDTQYFGPGTRLTVL.

The chain has TRBV9 and TRBJ2-5; 10 bases align to TRBD1. Germline V CDR1 and CDR2: SGDLS, YYNGEE. J gave up 2 bases and V 4 bases, and 2 bases lay outside the gene matches. CDR3 length equals 14 residues. The CDR3 coding sequence is TGTGCCAGCAGCTTGGGACAGGGGCAAGAGACCCAGTACTTC. Encoded protein: CASSLGQGQETQYF. Together with reference TRBV9 and TRBJ2-5, the CDR3 gives the full variable domain: DSGVTQTPKHLITATGQRVTLRCSPRSGDLSVYWYQQSLDQGLQFLIQYYNGEERAKGNILERFSAQQFPDLHSELNLSSLELGDSALYFCASSLGQGQETQYFGPGTRLLVL.

This chain joins TRBV7-2 and TRBJ2-2; D gene ambiguous. This CDR3 region has 12 residues. The V gene's germline CDR1 is SGHTA and CDR2 FQGNSA. Trimming left V 4 bases short and J 2 bases short, with 2 bases between. The CDR3 DNA sequence: TGTGCCAGCAGCTATAACACCGGGGAGCTGTTTTTT. Translation gives CASSYNTGELFF.

The genes are TRBV28 and TRBJ1-4; TRBD1 matches at 8 bases. V shed 5 bases, J shed 5 bases, and the junction held 10 bases outside the gene matches. This CDR3 has 16 residues. Germline assignment: CDR1 MDHEN and CDR2 SYDVKM. The CDR3 DNA sequence: TGTGCCAGCAGTGCTTTAGGACAGGGACTGAATGAAAAACTGTTTTTT. Protein product: CASSALGQGLNEKLFF.

This chain connects TRBV30 to TRBJ2-7, with TRBD1 as a possible D gene (6 bases). Germline CDR1 and CDR2: GTSNPN and SVGIG (reference sequence). The CDR3 is 15 residues long. The V gene lost 0 bases and the J gene lost 3 bases, with 15 bases spanning the gap. CDR3 residues: CAWSVVGGAGYEQYF. The CDR3 DNA follows: TGTGCCTGGAGTGTGGTTGGGGGCGCAGGCTACGAGCAGTACTTC.

The chain recombines TRBV29-1 with TRBJ2-1, with D possibly matching TRBD2 (5 bases). With 5 bases removed from V and 2 bases from J, the gap between germline ends came to 10 bases. The CDR3 consists of 13 residues. Germline V gene data show CDR1 as SQVTM and CDR2 as ANQGSEA. Here the CDR3 DNA reads TGCAGCGTTATTCTAGCCACCTACAATGAGCAGTTCTTC. Its protein is CSVILATYNEQFF.

The rearrangement uses TRBV27 and TRBJ2-1; D not resolved. The length of the CDR3 is 15 residues. Trimming cost V 7 bases and J 5 bases, with 18 bases left between them. In germline, CDR1 is MNHEY, CDR2 SMNVEV (reference sequence). This chain's CDR3 is CASTLDWVGNNEQFF. The CDR3 nucleotides read TGTGCCAGCACCCTGGATTGGGTCGGAAACAATGAGCAGTTCTTC.

The chain recombines TRBV28 with TRBJ1-1; D gene uncertain. V gave up 3 bases and J gave up 0 bases, with 8 bases separating them. This CDR3 comprises 14 residues. The germline CDR1 and CDR2 sequences are MDHEN and SYDVKM. The CDR3 nucleotides read TGTGCCAGCAGTTTGGGTAGTGTGAACACTGAAGCTTTCTTT. This codes for CASSLGSVNTEAFF.

V and J are TRBV7-9 and TRBJ2-5; 9 bases map to TRBD1. CDR1 and CDR2 from the germline V gene are SEHNR and FQNEAQ (reference sequence). The CDR3 contains 16 residues. V shed 5 bases, J shed 5 bases, and the junction held 12 bases outside the gene matches. The CDR3: CASSLPDRGSSETQYF. In DNA form, the CDR3 reads TGTGCCAGCAGCCTACCGGACAGGGGAAGTTCCGAGACCCAGTACTTC.

The V gene is TRBV6-6, the J gene TRBJ2-3, with unresolved D. Looked up from germline, CDR1 is MNHNY and CDR2 is SVGAGI (reference sequence). The V gene lost 2 bases and the J gene lost 4 bases, with 1 base spanning the gap. CDR3 length equals 11 residues. The DNA of the CDR3 is TGTGCCAGCAGTTACGCAGATACGCAGTATTTT. It yields the protein CASSYADTQYF.

The chain has TRBV7-8 and TRBJ2-4; no reliable D call. The germline CDR1 and CDR2 sequences are SGHVS and FQNEAQ. The CDR3 is made up of 16 amino acids. The V and J ends lost 5 bases and 0 bases respectively, with 14 bases between them. The CDR3 sequence: CASSKNSRLAKNIQYF. The CDR3 DNA reads TGTGCCAGCAGCAAGAACAGCCGACTAGCCAAAAACATTCAGTACTTC.

The chain carries TRBV6-6 and TRBJ1-2, with a tentative D call TRBD1 (6 bases). From germline, CDR1 is MNHNY and CDR2 SVGAGI (reference sequence). The CDR3 length is 12 residues. The V gene lost 5 bases and the J gene lost 8 bases, with 12 bases spanning the gap. CDR3 protein: CASSPQGGGYTF. The CDR3 DNA reads TGTGCCAGCAGTCCACAGGGAGGCGGCTACACCTTC.

The chain carries TRBV6-6 and TRBJ2-1; the D gene is possibly TRBD1 (7 bases). Trimming took off 10 bases at V and 3 bases at J, with 22 bases between the two ends. Germline CDR1 reads MNHNY; CDR2 reads SVGAGI (reference sequence). The CDR3 runs 16 residues. The CDR3 region has the DNA TGTGCCATCTCGGGAGAACCGGGACAGTACTACAATGAGCAGTTCTTC. It codes for CAISGEPGQYYNEQFF.

The chain is built from TRBV29-1 and TRBJ2-7; D gene unclear. The germline V and J ends were trimmed by 1 base and 3 bases, with 10 bases remaining between them. From germline, CDR1 is SQVTM and CDR2 ANQGSEA. This CDR3 region has 13 residues. CDR3 residues: CSVEGSRLYEQYF. CDR3 nucleotides: TGCAGCGTTGAAGGGTCGCGGCTCTACGAGCAGTACTTC.

V usage is TRBV5-1 and J usage is TRBJ2-3, with TRBD2 matching over 8 bases. The germline V gene has CDR1 SGHRS and CDR2 YFSETQ. The CDR3 totals 18 residues. The junction had 12 bases not matched to a gene; V was cut back by 1 base and J by 2 bases. CDR3 region: CASSLSYTSGRLTDTQYF. The CDR3 bases are TGCGCCAGCAGCTTGTCGTACACTAGCGGCAGACTCACAGATACGCAGTATTTT.

The count of this clone is one. The chain employs TRBV29-1 and TRBJ2-1; D may be TRBD2 (6 bases). The V end lost 5 bases, the J end lost 2 bases, and 13 bases lay between the germline ends. The CDR3 length is 14 residues. Germline lookup yields CDR1 SQVTM and CDR2 ANQGSEA. CDR3 in amino acids: CSVQGGQPYNEQFF. Here the CDR3 DNA reads TGCAGCGTTCAAGGAGGGCAACCCTACAATGAGCAGTTCTTC.

The CDR3 nucleotides read TGCGCCAGCAGTGACCGGATCTCTGGAAACACCATATATTTT. Translated, it gives CASSDRISGNTIYF. The V call is TRBV10-2, the J call TRBJ1-3; D uncertain. The germline gives CDR1 WSHSY, CDR2 SAAADI. The CDR3 is made up of 14 amino acids. Trimming stripped 3 bases from V and 0 bases from J, with 6 bases between.

V gene TRBV7-8 combines with J gene TRBJ2-2; TRBD1 matches at 7 bases. This CDR3 has 17 residues. V shed 4 bases and J 4 bases; nucleotides not matched to a gene: 12. CDR1 SGHVS and CDR2 FQNEAQ come from the germline V gene. The CDR3 coding sequence is TGTGCCAGCAGCTCCAACAGGGGTTTGGGGCTCACCGGGGAGCTGTTTTTT. Translated, it gives CASSSNRGLGLTGELFF.

The rearrangement uses TRBV4-2 and TRBJ2-7, with 7 nucleotides matching TRBD2. The CDR3 runs 16 residues. CDR1 and CDR2 from the germline V gene are LGHNA and YNFKEQ. V gave up 5 bases and J gave up 5 bases; unmatched junction bases: 15. The CDR3 nucleotides read TGTGCCAGCAGCGCTCCCGCGGGAACTAGCGACGACGAGCAGTACTTC. This gives the protein CASSAPAGTSDDEQYF.

This clone was counted once. The J gene is TRBJ2-7, the V gene TRBV29-1; the D gene is possibly TRBD1 (6 bases). The CDR3 consists of 15 residues. With 6 bases removed from V and 0 bases from J, the gap between germline ends came to 18 bases. Germline V gene lookup returns CDR1 SQVTM and CDR2 ANQGSEA. DNA of the CDR3: TGCAGCGTGAGCAACTTCGACAGGAACTCCTACGAGCAGTACTTC. It encodes CSVSNFDRNSYEQYF.

This clone was picked up one time. The genes are TRBV5-1 and TRBJ2-7; 9 bases agree with TRBD2. The ends lost 4 bases at V and 4 bases at J; junction bases unmatched: 6. Germline V gives CDR1 SGHRS, CDR2 YFSETQ. This CDR3 has 14 amino acids. CDR3 coding DNA: TGCGCCAGCAGCCTGATTAGCGGGGGTTACGAGCAGTACTTC. Protein sequence: CASSLISGGYEQYF.

The CDR3 loop reads CASTGLAGGYEQFF. As DNA, the CDR3 is TGTGCCAGCACCGGACTAGCGGGAGGGTATGAGCAGTTCTTC. The rearrangement uses TRBV7-9 and TRBJ2-1; 15 positions agree with TRBD2. Germline CDR1 SEHNR, CDR2 FQNEAQ (reference sequence). The CDR3 is 14 residues long. With 7 bases clipped from V and 8 bases from J, the junction kept 3 bases outside the gene matches.

Concerning this clone itself: This sample includes further DNA sequences coding for the same CDR3. In DNA, the CDR3 is TGTGCCAGTAGTATGACAGGTAGCTCCTACGAGCAGTACTTC. This gives the protein CASSMTGSSYEQYF. This chain uses TRBV19 with TRBJ2-7; weak D call: TRBD1 (6 bases). V was pared by 3 bases and J by 0 bases, with 9 bases between. Germline V gives CDR1 LNHDA, CDR2 SQIVND (reference sequence). The CDR3 spans 14 residues.

CDR3 DNA: TGCGCCAGCAGCCAGGACAGGGGGCGCCTGGAGACCCAGTACTTC. Translating it yields CASSQDRGRLETQYF. The gene calls are TRBV4-3 and TRBJ2-5; 11 bases fit TRBD1. Germline-derived CDR1 and CDR2 are LGHNA and YSLEER. The V segment lost 3 bases and the J segment 5 bases; nucleotides outside the gene matches: 5. This CDR3 is 15 amino acids long.

V gene TRBV14 combines with J gene TRBJ1-2; D is possibly TRBD1 (5 bases). Germline-derived CDR1 and CDR2 are SGHDN and FVKESK. The CDR3 totals 17 residues. The V gene lost 1 base and the J gene lost 3 bases, with 18 bases spanning the gap. The CDR3 loop is CASSQVGLPGRDYGYTF. CDR3 DNA: TGTGCCAGCAGCCAAGTGGGCCTACCGGGACGGGACTATGGCTACACCTTC.

With regard to this clone: The same CDR3 can be traced to other DNA sequences in this sample. The V gene is TRBV7-2, the J gene TRBJ2-7, with 11 nucleotides matching TRBD2. Germline V CDR1 and CDR2: SGHTA, FQGNSA. The CDR3 length is 15 residues. J gave up 0 bases and V 5 bases, and 3 bases lay outside the gene matches. The CDR3 loop is CASSPTSGSSYEQYF. The CDR3 nucleotides are TGTGCCAGCAGCCCCACTAGCGGGAGCTCCTACGAGCAGTACTTC.

The chain carries TRBV5-6 and TRBJ1-2, with D tentatively TRBD1 (6 bases). The CDR3 loop spans 14 amino acids. Trimming stripped 0 bases from V and 8 bases from J, with 14 bases between. Germline CDR1 SGHDT, CDR2 YYEEEE. The CDR3 coding sequence is TGTGCCAGCAGCTTGGGACAGGCTCGAGGAGGCTACACCTTC. It encodes CASSLGQARGGYTF.

This chain uses TRBV29-1 with TRBJ2-1, with 13 bases identical to TRBD2. CDR1 is SQVTM and CDR2 is ANQGSEA in the germline V gene. J was trimmed by 5 bases and V by 3 bases; bases with no gene match: 22. This CDR3 region has 21 residues. In nucleotides, the CDR3 is TGCAGCGTTGACCGATTCTCGGGTCGATCGGGCACTAGCGGGAGGGACAATGAGCAGTTCTTC. It translates to CSVDRFSGRSGTSGRDNEQFF.